This T cell receptor beta chain was sequenced during a study of CD8+ T cells in alopecia areata. Study-level results: Normal scalp showed lower clonality than lesional scalp, especially alopecia totalis/universalis.

V gave up 5 bases and J gave up 5 bases; unmatched junction bases: 9. CDR3 size: 14 residues. Germline CDR1 SGHRS, CDR2 YFSETQ. After isolation, RNA underwent reverse transcription to generate cDNA as the sequencing template. Method: immunoSEQ multiplex PCR; TCRdb's copy keeps in-frame clones and lacks some. The sample lists roughly 250,000 clones; 67% were seen once. In this sample, this clone turned up a few times. Its antigen remains unidentified. The V and J genes are TRBV5-1 and TRBJ2-7; the match to TRBD1 covers 8 bases. This TCR was recovered from a human donor with alopecia areata. This material consisted of CD4+ T cells sorted from blood, taken at week 0. The CDR3 protein is CASRQQGDLDEQYF. The CDR3 nucleotides read TGCGCCAGCAGGCAACAGGGGGATTTGGACGAGCAGTACTTC.